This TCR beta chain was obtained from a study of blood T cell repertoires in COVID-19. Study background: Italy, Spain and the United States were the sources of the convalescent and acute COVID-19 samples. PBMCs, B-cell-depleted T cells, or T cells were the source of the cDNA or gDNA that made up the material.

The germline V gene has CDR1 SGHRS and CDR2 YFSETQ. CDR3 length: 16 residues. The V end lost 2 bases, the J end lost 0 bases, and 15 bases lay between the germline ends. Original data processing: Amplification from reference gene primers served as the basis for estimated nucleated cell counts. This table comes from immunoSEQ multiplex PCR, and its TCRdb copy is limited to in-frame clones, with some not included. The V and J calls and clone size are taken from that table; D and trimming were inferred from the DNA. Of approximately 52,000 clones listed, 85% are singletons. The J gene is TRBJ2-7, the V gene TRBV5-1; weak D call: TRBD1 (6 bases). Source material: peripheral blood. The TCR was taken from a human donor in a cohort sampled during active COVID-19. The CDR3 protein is CASSFNRDPDSYEQYF. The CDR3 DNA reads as TGCGCCAGCAGCTTCAACAGGGATCCGGACTCCTACGAGCAGTACTTC.